This T cell receptor beta chain was captured by sequencing in a study of CD8 T cells in Susac syndrome. At the level of the study: Patients with Susac syndrome were therapy-naive, treated with corticosteroids, or treated with intravenous immunoglobulin alone when blood was collected.

Random hexamers were used to reverse transcribe an amount of about 0.45 to 1 ug RNA. TCR beta CDR3 was amplified by immunoSEQ covering 54 Vbeta and 13 Jbeta. TCRdb fed the immunoSEQ multiplex PCR reads into MiXCR, producing one record per CDR3 protein. The sample lists roughly 130,000 distinct CDR3 sequences; roughly 94% were seen once. The CDR3 totals 14 residues. The V end lost 7 bases, the J end lost 0 bases, and 16 bases lay between the germline ends. Germline assignment: CDR1 DFQATT and CDR2 SNEGSKA (reference sequence). To note about this clonotype: The antigen remains unidentified.

Patients with Susac syndrome showed fulfilment of recently defined diagnostic criteria for definite or probable disease. Findings and limits, study-wide: The study's TCR sequencing and HLA analysis covered a relatively small number of individuals, and the study acknowledged this.

The material sequenced was CD8+ T cells from PBMCs. The chain uses TRBV20-1 and TRBJ2-7; D not resolved. The sequence was collected from a human donor with Susac syndrome. The CDR3: CSGMTVQSSYEQYF. CDR3 coding DNA: TGCAGTGGTATGACGGTCCAAAGCTCCTACGAGCAGTACTTC.